This T cell receptor (beta chain) appears in the sequencing data of a study of cytomegalovirus exposure and HLA in healthy donors (dated by TCRdb to 2016 to 2017). About the full investigation: According to a later analysis, the roughly 120 validation repertoires were produced on the same platform as the 680 or so repertoires of the first cohort. The study aimed to test whether cataloging public T cell receptors could reveal signatures of past pathogen exposure. Along with the 666-subject first cohort, a separate validation cohort of over 90 different subjects was used. High-throughput TCR immunosequencing, statistical association of individual TCRs with disease status, and machine learning were combined to predict cytomegalovirus infection status.

The full study reports these points: Most TCR sequences were seen in very few donors, while some public TCRs were found in many individuals. A later analysis found that TCRs clustered in the first cohort also tended to co-occur in the roughly 110 validation repertoires, with approximately 94% of cluster scores above 0. The validation cohort had no HLA typing available for a later analysis, so co-occurrence within that cohort was assessed over all 130 or so repertoires. Cytomegalovirus status was reported to be diagnosed by the classifier with high specificity and sensitivity in both the original and validation cohorts. The authors suggested that the approach could potentially be generalized to other disease states and immunological phenotypes. Three of the identified cytomegalovirus-associated TCR beta chains were confirmed in vitro to be specific for cytomegalovirus antigens. The study gave a list of some 150 TCR beta chains associated with cytomegalovirus.

The library came from the immunoSEQ multiplex PCR assay. For the original study's pipeline: A statistical classification framework was developed to diagnose cytomegalovirus status using the catalog of TCR beta chain sequences. What TCRdb holds here is the immuneACCESS table cut down to in-frame rearrangements. Part of the clones is not present; checked against another copy, under half of the missing clones reflect an unresolved V gene, and the others are unexplained. That table is the source of V, J and clone size, and D and trimming were worked out from the DNA. Recorded for this sample are about 160,000 clones; 85% to 90% of them occurred a single time. The ten largest clones add up to under 7% of the sample. Separate from the roughly 700-subject first cohort, the validation cohort of around 130 subjects was the group to which the donors belonged. On this clone: Its antigen is not yet known. Base qualities were left out, and no much larger clone turns up one base away.

The CDR3, from cysteine to phenylalanine, totals 15 residues. This entry keeps only the CDR3 DNA: 45 bases, framed from base 1. Taken from the germline V gene (reference sequence), the CDR1 and CDR2 loops are MNHEY and SMNVEV. From V the trimming removes 6 bases and from J it removes 9 bases, while the gene matches leave 12 bases of the junction unaccounted for. This TCR was sampled from a woman under 40 in good health and CMV-seronegative. Material for sequencing was PBMCs. The chain links TRBV27 with TRBJ2-2; 8 bases in the middle match TRBD1. The nucleotide sequence reads TGTGCCAGCAGAACAGGGGGGCGACCAACCTGGGAGCTGTTTTTT. This translates into CASRTGGRPTWELFF.